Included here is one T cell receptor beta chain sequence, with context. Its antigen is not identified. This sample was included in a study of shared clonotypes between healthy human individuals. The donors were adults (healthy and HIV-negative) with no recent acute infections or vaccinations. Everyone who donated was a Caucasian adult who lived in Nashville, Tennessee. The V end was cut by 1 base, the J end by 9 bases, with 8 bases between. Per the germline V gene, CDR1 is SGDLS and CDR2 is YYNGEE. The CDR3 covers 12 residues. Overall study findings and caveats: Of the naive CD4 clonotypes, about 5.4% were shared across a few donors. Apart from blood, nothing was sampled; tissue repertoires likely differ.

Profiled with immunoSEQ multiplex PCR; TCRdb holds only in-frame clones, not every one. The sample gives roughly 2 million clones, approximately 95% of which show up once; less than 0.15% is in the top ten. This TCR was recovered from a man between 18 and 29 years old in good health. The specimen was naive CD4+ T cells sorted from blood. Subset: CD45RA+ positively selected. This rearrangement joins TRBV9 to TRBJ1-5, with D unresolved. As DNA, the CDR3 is TGTGCCAGCAGCGTACCATATACGCCCCAGCATTTT. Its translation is CASSVPYTPQHF. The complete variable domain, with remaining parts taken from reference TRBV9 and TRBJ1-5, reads DSGVTQTPKHLITATGQRVTLRCSPRSGDLSVYWYQQSLDQGLQFLIQYYNGEERAKGNILERFSAQQFPDLHSELNLSSLELGDSALYFCASSVPYTPQHFGDGTRLSIL.